What follows are 7 T cell receptor beta chains derived from one specimen sequenced in a study of cytomegalovirus exposure and HLA in healthy donors. In the PCR, 60 Vbeta and 13 Jbeta primers were used. Generated by immunoSEQ multiplex PCR, the TCRdb table keeps only in-frame clones and is missing some. Among roughly 120,000 clones listed, more than 80% were seen once. Sequenced sample: PBMCs. The receptors here all came from a man aged 40-55 years in good health and CMV-seronegative.

V is TRBV5-4 and J is TRBJ2-2; 10 bases match TRBD1. After removal of 8 bases from V and 1 base from J, the junction contained 5 bases not matched to a gene. The germline V gene encodes CDR1 SGHNT and CDR2 YYREEE (reference sequence). This CDR3 is built from 15 residues. The CDR3 region is CASRQGARNTGELFF. CDR3 DNA: TGTGCCAGTCGACAGGGGGCGCGGAACACCGGGGAGCTGTTTTTT.

A few counts support this clone. The genes are TRBV18 and TRBJ1-4; 8 bases agree with TRBD1. The CDR3 consists of 16 residues. From germline, CDR1 is KGHSH and CDR2 LQKENI. The junction had 10 bases not matched to a gene; V was cut back by 2 bases and J by 8 bases. CDR3 coding DNA: TGTGCCAGCTCACCAAGGACAGGGCGTCCCGAGGAAAAACTGTTTTTT. Amino acids: CASSPRTGRPEEKLFF.

This rearrangement joins TRBV19 to TRBJ1-1; D is unclear. Germline lookup yields CDR1 LNHDA and CDR2 SQIVND (reference sequence). Trimming cost V 5 bases and J 2 bases, with 15 bases left between them. This CDR3 region has 15 residues. CDR3 amino acids: CASSPRRQVNTEAFF. Written as DNA, the CDR3 is TGTGCCAGTAGTCCCCGCCGGCAGGTCAACACTGAAGCTTTCTTT.

V gene TRBV14 combines with J gene TRBJ1-5; no clear D gene. With 4 bases removed from V and 1 base from J, the gap between germline ends came to 8 bases. The CDR3 loop spans 14 amino acids. Germline CDR1 reads SGHDN; CDR2 reads FVKESK. The CDR3, as DNA: TGTGCCAGCAGCCGGATGGGCAGCAATCAGCCCCAGCATTTT. Amino acids: CASSRMGSNQPQHF.

The chain combines TRBV7-3 with TRBJ2-2; 8 positions agree with TRBD2. The CDR3 loop spans 18 amino acids. Germline assignment: CDR1 SGHTA and CDR2 FQGTGA. V was clipped by 2 bases and J by 4 bases; unmatched bases: 12. As DNA, the CDR3 is TGTGCCAGCAGCTTAGAGAGTAGGGTAGCGGGGCCCACCGGGGAGCTGTTTTTT. This codes for CASSLESRVAGPTGELFF.

This sequence joins TRBV5-6 and TRBJ2-7; TRBD2 is a possible D gene (6 bases). With 4 bases removed from V and 1 base from J, the gap between germline ends came to 12 bases. The CDR3 is 14 amino acids. Germline V gene sequence: CDR1 SGHDT, CDR2 YYEEEE. DNA of the CDR3: TGTGCCAGCAGCCGGGGGACGGAATCCTACGAGCAGTACTTC. Translated, it gives CASSRGTESYEQYF.

The CDR3 region has the DNA TGTGCCAGCAGGACTAGCGGGGGGGACGAGCAGTACTTC. It yields the protein CASRTSGGDEQYF. This sequence joins TRBV14 and TRBJ2-7; 14 nucleotides line up with TRBD2. CDR1 and CDR2 from the germline V gene are SGHDN and FVKESK. The CDR3 has 13 amino acids. J was trimmed by 5 bases and V by 6 bases; bases with no gene match: 0.